A single sample gave rise to the 30 T cell receptor beta chains below, sequenced in a study of T cells in Graves' hyperthyroidism and ophthalmopathy. Amplification targeted TCR beta CDR3 regions from RNA transcripts. Primed by the HTBI set, a first-round RT-PCR was run on the TCR CDR3. TCRdb re-analysed the multiplex PCR reads in MiXCR, keeping a single row per CDR3 protein. The sample consists of about 380,000 distinct CDR3 sequences, 18% of them appearing once. Material for sequencing was blood. The receptors derive from a man aged 18 to 29 with Graves' ophthalmopathy.

This clonotype was seen a handful of times. V is TRBV29-1 and J is TRBJ2-5; possibly TRBD1 or TRBD2 for D (5 bases each). The V and J ends lost 6 bases and 4 bases respectively, with 12 bases between them. The germline gives CDR1 SQVTM, CDR2 ANQGSEA. The length of the CDR3 is 12 residues. CDR3 protein: CSVGTTGETQYF. DNA of the CDR3: TGCAGCGTCGGGACGACGGGAGAGACCCAGTACTTC.

This clonotype was detected many times. The chain links TRBV15 to TRBJ1-1, with TRBD1 matching 7 bases. The ends lost 2 bases at V and 1 base at J; junction bases unmatched: 7. Germline CDR1 LNHNV, CDR2 YYDKDF (reference sequence). The CDR3 contains 16 residues. CDR3 sequence reads: CATSRPRDSGNTEAFF. In DNA, the CDR3 is TGTGCCACCAGCAGACCCCGGGACAGTGGGAACACTGAAGCTTTCTTT.

This clonotype has ten or more counts. The chain combines TRBV20-1 with TRBJ1-1; TRBD1 matches at 7 bases. V was clipped by 4 bases and J by 4 bases; unmatched bases: 9. This CDR3 has 14 residues. The germline V gene encodes CDR1 DFQATT and CDR2 SNEGSKA (reference sequence). The CDR3: CSATPWTGSTEAFF. CDR3 DNA: TGCAGTGCTACCCCCTGGACAGGTAGCACTGAAGCTTTCTTT.

The CDR3 DNA reads TGTGCCACCAGCAGAGGGACGGGGAACACTGAAGCTTTCTTT. Its protein is CATSRGTGNTEAFF. The chain carries TRBV15 and TRBJ1-1, with D unclear. Trimming cost V 1 base and J 1 base, with 7 bases left between them. The CDR3 loop spans 14 amino acids. The germline V gene encodes CDR1 LNHNV and CDR2 YYDKDF (reference sequence).

This chain links TRBV10-1 with TRBJ2-1; D unclear. V dropped 3 bases and J dropped 3 bases, with 12 bases sitting between them. Germline V gene lookup returns CDR1 WNHNN and CDR2 SYGVQD (reference sequence). This CDR3 is 15 amino acids long. CDR3 sequence reads: CASSDSGPYYNEQFF. The CDR3 coding sequence is TGCGCCAGCAGTGACTCCGGGCCATACTACAATGAGCAGTTCTTC.

This sequence joins TRBV28 and TRBJ1-3, with D tentatively TRBD1 (5 bases). This CDR3 contains 15 residues. Germline-derived CDR1 and CDR2 are MDHEN and SYDVKM. V lost 3 bases and J 5 bases, leaving 14 bases between the germline ends. CDR3 region: CASSFGGAQRNTIYF. CDR3 DNA: TGTGCCAGCAGTTTTGGAGGGGCGCAGAGAAACACCATATATTTT. Combining the CDR3 with reference TRBV28 and TRBJ1-3 gives the whole variable domain DVKVTQSSRYLVKRTGEKVFLECVQDMDHENMFWYRQDPGLGLRLIYFSYDVKMKEKGDIPEGYSVSREKKERFSLILESASTNQTSMYLCASSFGGAQRNTIYFGEGSWLTVV.

This clonotype showed up just a few times. The chain couples TRBV6-1 to TRBJ2-6; perhaps D is TRBD1 or TRBD2 (5 bases each). Per the germline V gene, CDR1 is MNHNS and CDR2 is SASEGT. The CDR3 runs to 14 residues. The V end lost 7 bases, the J end lost 2 bases, and 9 bases lay between the germline ends. DNA for the CDR3: TGTGCCAGCACCTGGGACCCTGGGGCCAACGTCCTGACTTTC. It codes for CASTWDPGANVLTF.

This clonotype was seen at least ten times. The chain combines TRBV2 with TRBJ2-7, with 10 bases that match TRBD2. Germline V gene data show CDR1 as SNHLY and CDR2 as FYNNEI. V lost 2 bases and J lost 6; bases outside the gene matches: 10. This CDR3 has 16 residues. This chain's CDR3 is CASSEILLAGLSEQYF. CDR3 nucleotides: TGTGCCAGCAGTGAAATCCTACTAGCGGGGCTCTCCGAGCAGTACTTC.

The CDR3 DNA reads as TGTGCCAGCAGCGGGGGACAGGGCGAAGGAACTGAAGCTTTCTTT. This codes for CASSGGQGEGTEAFF. The chain recombines TRBV6-2 or TRBV6-3 with TRBJ1-1; TRBD1 matches 9 bases. CDR1 is MNHEY and CDR2 is SVGEGT in the germline V gene. CDR3 length: 15 amino acids. V shed 6 bases and J 5 bases; nucleotides not matched to a gene: 10.

The chain uses TRBV6-1 and TRBJ2-4; D assignment may be TRBD1 or TRBD2 (5 bases each). V lost 1 base to trimming and J lost 0 bases, with 10 bases between them. The length of the CDR3 is 16 residues. Germline V gene sequence: CDR1 MNHNS, CDR2 SASEGT. CDR3 region: CASSEGDGRAKNIQYF. CDR3 in DNA: TGTGCCAGCAGTGAAGGGGACGGGCGAGCCAAAAACATTCAGTACTTC.

J is TRBJ1-1 and V is TRBV27; D uncertain. The CDR3 covers 16 residues. V lost 2 bases, J lost 5 bases, and 18 bases lay in between. Germline-derived CDR1 and CDR2 are MNHEY and SMNVEV (reference sequence). For the CDR3, the DNA is TGTGCCAGCAGTTTAAGTCCCCGGGGATGGGGAACTGAAGCTTTCTTT. Its translation is CASSLSPRGWGTEAFF.

At least ten counts were recorded for this clonotype. The chain has TRBV12-3 or TRBV12-4 and TRBJ2-7; 7 nucleotides match TRBD2. V shed 4 bases and J 2 bases; nucleotides not matched to a gene: 5. This CDR3 contains 14 residues. The CDR3 sequence: CASSSAGPTYEQYF. The CDR3 DNA reads TGTGCCAGCAGTTCAGCGGGGCCCACCTACGAGCAGTACTTC.

This clonotype showed up many times. The chain employs TRBV3-1 and TRBJ1-4, with TRBD1 as a possible D gene (6 bases). CDR1 is LGHDT and CDR2 is YNNKEL in the germline V gene (reference sequence). There are 12 residues in the CDR3. V was cut by 7 bases and J by 8 bases, with 11 bases left in between. CDR3 protein: CASTGAGEKLFF. CDR3 DNA: TGTGCCAGCACGGGGGCCGGGGAAAAACTGTTTTTT.

The chain carries TRBV12-3 or TRBV12-4 and TRBJ1-1, with D unresolved. There are 13 residues in the CDR3. With 6 bases removed from V and 1 base from J, the gap between germline ends came to 9 bases. CDR3 sequence: CASRLRPNTEAFF. CDR3 nucleotides: TGTGCCAGCAGACTCAGGCCGAACACTGAAGCTTTCTTT.

This clonotype was seen more than once but under ten times. V and J are TRBV19 and TRBJ1-4, with D unresolved. Germline assignment: CDR1 LNHDA and CDR2 SQIVND (reference sequence). The germline V and J ends were trimmed by 6 bases and 0 bases, with 11 bases remaining between them. This CDR3 is built from 15 residues. DNA for the CDR3: TGTGCCAGTAGGGACGGCGATGCAACTAATGAAAAACTGTTTTTT. It encodes CASRDGDATNEKLFF.

In its sample, this clonotype was seen many times. In nucleotides, the CDR3 is TGTGCCAGCAGCTTAGTAGGAGGTGGAACGGGGAGCTACGAGCAGTACTTC. Translated: CASSLVGGGTGSYEQYF. This sequence joins TRBV11-2 and TRBJ2-7; D possibly corresponds to TRBD2 (5 bases). Germline CDR1 SGHAT, CDR2 FQNNGV. The CDR3 has 17 residues. V was shortened by 1 base and J by 3 bases, with 19 bases between the two germline ends.

This clonotype was recorded many times. This chain joins TRBV7-8 and TRBJ2-5; D possibly corresponds to TRBD1 (6 bases). The germline gives CDR1 SGHVS, CDR2 FQNEAQ. The CDR3 is made up of 15 amino acids. V was pared by 5 bases and J by 3 bases, with 16 bases between. CDR3 loop: CASSPNRVVKETQYF. As DNA, the CDR3 is TGTGCCAGCAGCCCGAACAGGGTGGTAAAAGAGACCCAGTACTTC.

This clonotype was seen ten or more times. The chain employs TRBV20-1 and TRBJ1-2; D is unresolved. The V gene's germline CDR1 is DFQATT and CDR2 SNEGSKA (reference sequence). Trimming pared 0 bases from V and 4 bases from J, leaving 12 bases between. CDR3 size: 14 residues. The CDR3 protein is CSARDRSGPYGYTF. CDR3 DNA sequence: TGCAGTGCTAGAGATCGTTCAGGACCCTATGGCTACACCTTC.

In this sample, this clonotype turned up a few times. The chain carries TRBV2 and TRBJ2-2, with TRBD1 matching over 12 bases. V lost 8 bases to trimming and J lost 5 bases; unmatched junction nucleotides: 9. CDR1 and CDR2 (germline): SNHLY, FYNNEI. This CDR3 spans 16 amino acids. The chain's CDR3 is CASPEGQGAPTGELFF. For the CDR3, the DNA is TGTGCCAGCCCAGAGGGACAGGGGGCGCCTACCGGGGAGCTGTTTTTT.

The count of this clonotype is one. The genes are TRBV7-3 and TRBJ2-5; TRBD2 matches 7 bases. The CDR3 loop spans 14 amino acids. Trimming removed 5 bases from V and 5 bases from J; junction bases left unmatched: 8. Germline V gives CDR1 SGHTA, CDR2 FQGTGA. Written as DNA, the CDR3 is TGTGCCAGCAGCCTGGGGGGGGTCTATGAGACCCAGTACTTC. It codes for CASSLGGVYETQYF.

There are many counts of this clonotype. The chain carries TRBV13 and TRBJ1-2; D might be TRBD1 (5 bases). Trimming stripped 2 bases from V and 7 bases from J, with 8 bases between. This CDR3 comprises 12 residues. In germline, CDR1 is PRHDT, CDR2 FYEKMQ (reference sequence). The CDR3 nucleotides are TGTGCCAGCAGCTTACCAGGGTTTGGCTACACCTTC. It encodes CASSLPGFGYTF.

This clonotype was counted between two and nine times. This chain uses TRBV6-1 with TRBJ1-1; TRBD1 matches 9 bases. Unmatched junction bases numbered 14, after V lost 5 bases and J lost 4 bases. This CDR3 has 17 amino acids. Germline loops: CDR1 MNHNS, CDR2 SASEGT. CDR3 DNA: TGTGCCAGCAGTCTGGTCGGGACAGGGCTCGAGGTCACTGAAGCTTTCTTT. Amino acids: CASSLVGTGLEVTEAFF.

This clonotype was found many times. The rearrangement links TRBV11-2 to TRBJ2-2, with D uncertain. The CDR3 is made up of 15 amino acids. Per the germline V gene, CDR1 is SGHAT and CDR2 is FQNNGV. The germline V and J ends were trimmed by 7 bases and 5 bases, with 17 bases remaining between them. CDR3 sequence: CASKTGSRTTGELFF. CDR3 sequence (DNA): TGTGCCAGCAAGACCGGGTCTAGAACTACCGGGGAGCTGTTTTTT.

This clonotype has just a few counts. The chain links TRBV29-1 to TRBJ2-3, with D unresolved. The germline CDR1 and CDR2 sequences are SQVTM and ANQGSEA. The germline V and J ends were trimmed by 3 bases and 3 bases, with 7 bases remaining between them. The CDR3 spans 12 residues. CDR3 region: CSVEADTDTQYF. CDR3 DNA sequence: TGCAGCGTTGAGGCGGATACAGATACGCAGTATTTT.

A word on this clonotype: A junction boundary mismatches the germline segment, possibly from a read error. The V and J genes are TRBV11-3 and TRBJ2-3, with 7 bases identical to TRBD2. Germline CDR1 SGHNT, CDR2 YENEEA. This CDR3 is 15 amino acids long. The CDR3 DNA is TGTGCCAGCAGCTTAGACGCGGGAGAAACAGATACACAGTATTTT. Its translation: CASSLDAGETDTQYF.

This clonotype was counted many times. The chain is built from TRBV7-2 and TRBJ2-5; the D is unclear. The CDR3 sequence is 15 residues long. Germline V gives CDR1 SGHTA, CDR2 FQGNSA. Between the trimmed V and J ends, which lost 1 base and 4 bases, there was a span of 13 bases. The CDR3 sequence is CASSLGDETTETQYF. The CDR3 DNA reads as TGTGCCAGCAGCTTAGGTGACGAGACGACAGAGACCCAGTACTTC.

V gene TRBV20-1 combines with J gene TRBJ2-7; D may match TRBD1 or TRBD2 (5 bases each). The V end was cut by 1 base, the J end by 1 base, with 8 bases between. The germline CDR1 and CDR2 sequences are DFQATT and SNEGSKA (reference sequence). This CDR3 has 13 amino acids. The CDR3 region has the DNA TGCAGTGCTAGAGCGGGGCTTTCCTACGAGCAGTACTTC. Encoded protein: CSARAGLSYEQYF.

This clonotype was counted at least ten times. V and J are TRBV27 and TRBJ1-2, with 11 bases lining up with TRBD1. The germline gives CDR1 MNHEY, CDR2 SMNVEV (reference sequence). The CDR3 consists of 14 residues. Germline trimming cut 8 bases from V and 7 bases from J; bases unmatched to any gene: 9. The CDR3: CASHTGQGAGGYTF. Written as DNA, the CDR3 is TGTGCCAGCCATACCGGACAGGGGGCGGGTGGCTACACCTTC.

This clonotype was detected once. This chain joins TRBV28 and TRBJ2-1; 8 nucleotides agree with TRBD2. CDR1 and CDR2 (germline): MDHEN, SYDVKM. V shed 1 base and J 4 bases; nucleotides not matched to a gene: 3. CDR3 length: 15 residues. CDR3 sequence: CASSLLAGKYNEQFF. The CDR3, as DNA: TGTGCCAGCAGTTTATTAGCGGGGAAATACAATGAGCAGTTCTTC.

This clonotype was observed at least ten times. The chain has TRBV5-1 and TRBJ1-5, with D tentatively TRBD1 (5 bases). The germline gives CDR1 SGHRS, CDR2 YFSETQ. This CDR3 spans 13 amino acids. Trimming took off 3 bases at V and 7 bases at J, with 11 bases between the two ends. The CDR3 here is CASSSVWGQPQHF. DNA for the CDR3: TGCGCCAGCAGCTCCGTCTGGGGCCAGCCCCAGCATTTT.